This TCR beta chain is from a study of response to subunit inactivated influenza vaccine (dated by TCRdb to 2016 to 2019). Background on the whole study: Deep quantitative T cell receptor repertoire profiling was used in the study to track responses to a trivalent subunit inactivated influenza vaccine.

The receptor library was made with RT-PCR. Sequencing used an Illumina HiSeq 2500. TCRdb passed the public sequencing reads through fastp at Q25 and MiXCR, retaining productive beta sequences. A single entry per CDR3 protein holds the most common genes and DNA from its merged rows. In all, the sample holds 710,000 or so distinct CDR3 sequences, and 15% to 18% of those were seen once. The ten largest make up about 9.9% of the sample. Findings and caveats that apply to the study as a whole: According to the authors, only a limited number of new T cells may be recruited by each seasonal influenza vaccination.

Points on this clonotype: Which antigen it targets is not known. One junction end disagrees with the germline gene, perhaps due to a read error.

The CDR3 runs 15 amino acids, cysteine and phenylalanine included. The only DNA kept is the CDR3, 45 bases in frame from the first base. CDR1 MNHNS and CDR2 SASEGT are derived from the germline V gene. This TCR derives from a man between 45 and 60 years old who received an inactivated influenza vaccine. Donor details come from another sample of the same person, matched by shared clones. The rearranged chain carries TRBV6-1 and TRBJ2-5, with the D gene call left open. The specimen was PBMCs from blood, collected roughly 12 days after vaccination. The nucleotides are TGTGCCAGCAGCCGAAAGTCCAGCAGTCCAGGAGCCCAGAACTTC. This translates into CASSRKSSSPGAQNF.